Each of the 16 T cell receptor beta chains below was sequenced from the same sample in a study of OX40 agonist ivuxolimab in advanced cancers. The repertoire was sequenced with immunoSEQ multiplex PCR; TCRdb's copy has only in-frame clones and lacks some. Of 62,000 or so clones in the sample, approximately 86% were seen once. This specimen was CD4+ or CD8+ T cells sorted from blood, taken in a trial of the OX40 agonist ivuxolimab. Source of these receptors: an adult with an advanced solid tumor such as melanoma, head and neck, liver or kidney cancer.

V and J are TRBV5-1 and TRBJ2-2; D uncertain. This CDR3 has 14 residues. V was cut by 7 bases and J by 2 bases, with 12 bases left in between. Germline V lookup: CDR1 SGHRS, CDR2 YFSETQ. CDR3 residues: CASEKGSNTGELFF. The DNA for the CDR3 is TGCGCCAGCGAGAAGGGAAGCAACACCGGGGAGCTGTTTTTT.

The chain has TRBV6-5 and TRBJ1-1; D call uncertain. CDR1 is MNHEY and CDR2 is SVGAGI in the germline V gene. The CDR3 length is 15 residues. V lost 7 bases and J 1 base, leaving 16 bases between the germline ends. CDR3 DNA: TGTGCCAGCAATAAAGTCCTCGGAGGGAACACTGAAGCTTTCTTT. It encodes CASNKVLGGNTEAFF.

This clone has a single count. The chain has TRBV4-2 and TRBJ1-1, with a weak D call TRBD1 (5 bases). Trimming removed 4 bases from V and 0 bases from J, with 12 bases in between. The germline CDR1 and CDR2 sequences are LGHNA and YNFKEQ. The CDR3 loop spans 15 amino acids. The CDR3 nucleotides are TGTGCCAGCAGCCCCATTGGACATCTGAACACTGAAGCTTTCTTT. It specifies CASSPIGHLNTEAFF.

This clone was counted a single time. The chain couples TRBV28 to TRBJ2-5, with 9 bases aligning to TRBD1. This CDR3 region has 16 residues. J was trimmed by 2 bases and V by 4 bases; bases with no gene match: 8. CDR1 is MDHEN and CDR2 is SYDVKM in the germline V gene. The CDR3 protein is CASSSQPGQGQETQYF. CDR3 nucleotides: TGTGCCAGCAGTTCTCAACCGGGACAGGGTCAAGAGACCCAGTACTTC. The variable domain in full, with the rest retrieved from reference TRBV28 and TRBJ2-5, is DVKVTQSSRYLVKRTGEKVFLECVQDMDHENMFWYRQDPGLGLRLIYFSYDVKMKEKGDIPEGYSVSREKKERFSLILESASTNQTSMYLCASSSQPGQGQETQYFGPGTRLLVL.

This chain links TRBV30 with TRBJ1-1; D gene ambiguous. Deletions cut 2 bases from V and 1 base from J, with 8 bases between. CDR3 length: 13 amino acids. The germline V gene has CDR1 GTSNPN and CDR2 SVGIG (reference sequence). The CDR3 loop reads CAWSPDWNTEAFF. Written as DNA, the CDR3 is TGTGCCTGGAGTCCCGATTGGAACACTGAAGCTTTCTTT.

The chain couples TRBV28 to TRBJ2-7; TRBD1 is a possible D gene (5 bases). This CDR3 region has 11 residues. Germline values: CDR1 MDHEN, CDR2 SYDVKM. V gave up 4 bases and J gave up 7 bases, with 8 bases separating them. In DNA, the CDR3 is TGTGCCAGCAGTTGGACACGAGAGCAGTACTTC. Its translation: CASSWTREQYF.

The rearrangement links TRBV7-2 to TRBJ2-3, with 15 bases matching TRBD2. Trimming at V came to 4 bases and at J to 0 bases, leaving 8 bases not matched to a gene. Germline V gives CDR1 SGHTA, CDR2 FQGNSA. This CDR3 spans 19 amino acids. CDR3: CASSSPRTSGRASTDTQYF. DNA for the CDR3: TGTGCCAGCAGCTCCCCGAGGACTAGCGGGAGGGCTAGCACAGATACGCAGTATTTT.

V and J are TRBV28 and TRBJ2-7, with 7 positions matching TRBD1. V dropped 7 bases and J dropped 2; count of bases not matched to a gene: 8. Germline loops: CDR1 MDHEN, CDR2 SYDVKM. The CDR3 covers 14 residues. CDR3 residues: CASNPGTVPYEQYF. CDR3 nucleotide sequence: TGTGCCAGCAATCCCGGGACAGTTCCCTACGAGCAGTACTTC.

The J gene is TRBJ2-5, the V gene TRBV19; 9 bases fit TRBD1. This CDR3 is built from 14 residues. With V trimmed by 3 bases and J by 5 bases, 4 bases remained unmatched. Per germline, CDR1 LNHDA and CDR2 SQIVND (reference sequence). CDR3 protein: CASSITGGGETQYF. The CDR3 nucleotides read TGTGCCAGTAGTATTACAGGGGGCGGGGAGACCCAGTACTTC.

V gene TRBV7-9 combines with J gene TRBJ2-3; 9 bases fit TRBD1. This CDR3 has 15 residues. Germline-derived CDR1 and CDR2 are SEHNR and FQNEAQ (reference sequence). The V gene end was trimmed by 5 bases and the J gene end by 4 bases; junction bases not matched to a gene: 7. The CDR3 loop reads CASSVTGGWADTQYF. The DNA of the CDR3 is TGTGCCAGCAGCGTCACAGGGGGCTGGGCAGATACGCAGTATTTT. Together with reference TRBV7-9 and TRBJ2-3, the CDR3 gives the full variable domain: DTGVSQNPRHKITKRGQNVTFRCDPISEHNRLYWYRQTLGQGPEFLTYFQNEAQLEKSRLLSDRFSAERPKGSFSTLEIQRTEQGDSAMYLCASSVTGGWADTQYFGPGTRLTVL.

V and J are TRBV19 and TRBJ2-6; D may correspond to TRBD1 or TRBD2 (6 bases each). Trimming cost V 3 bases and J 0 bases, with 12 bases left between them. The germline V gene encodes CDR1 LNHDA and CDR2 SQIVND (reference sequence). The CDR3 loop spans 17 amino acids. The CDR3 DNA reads TGTGCCAGTAGTATGGGGGGCGGGCTCTCTGGGGCCAACGTCCTGACTTTC. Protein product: CASSMGGGLSGANVLTF.

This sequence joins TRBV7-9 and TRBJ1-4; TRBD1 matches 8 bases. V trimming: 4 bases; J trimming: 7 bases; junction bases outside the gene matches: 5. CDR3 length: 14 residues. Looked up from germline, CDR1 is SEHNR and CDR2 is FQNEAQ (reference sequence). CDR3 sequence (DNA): TGTGCCAGCAGCTCAAGGACAGGGACTGAAAAACTGTTTTTT. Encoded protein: CASSSRTGTEKLFF.

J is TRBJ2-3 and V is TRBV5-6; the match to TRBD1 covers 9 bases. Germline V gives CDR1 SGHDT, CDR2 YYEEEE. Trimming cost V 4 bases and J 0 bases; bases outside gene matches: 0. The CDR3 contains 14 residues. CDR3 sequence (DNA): TGTGCCAGCAGCGGGACAGGGAGCACAGATACGCAGTATTTT. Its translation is CASSGTGSTDTQYF.

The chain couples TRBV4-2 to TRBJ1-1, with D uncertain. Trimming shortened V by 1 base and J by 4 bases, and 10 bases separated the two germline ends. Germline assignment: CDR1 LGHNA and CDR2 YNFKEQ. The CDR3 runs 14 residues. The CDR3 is CASSQGAAGTEAFF. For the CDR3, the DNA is TGTGCCAGCAGCCAAGGGGCGGCGGGCACTGAAGCTTTCTTT.

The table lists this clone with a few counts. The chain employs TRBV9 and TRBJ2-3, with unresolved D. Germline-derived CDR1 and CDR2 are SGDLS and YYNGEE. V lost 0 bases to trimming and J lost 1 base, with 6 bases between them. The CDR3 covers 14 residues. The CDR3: CASSVGWGTDTQYF. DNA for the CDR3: TGTGCCAGCAGCGTAGGTTGGGGCACAGATACGCAGTATTTT.

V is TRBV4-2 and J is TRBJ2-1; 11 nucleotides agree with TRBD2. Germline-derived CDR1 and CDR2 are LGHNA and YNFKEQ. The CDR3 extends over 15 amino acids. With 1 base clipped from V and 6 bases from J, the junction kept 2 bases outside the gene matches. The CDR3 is CASSQGLAGGNEQFF. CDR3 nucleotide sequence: TGTGCCAGCAGCCAAGGGCTAGCGGGAGGCAATGAGCAGTTCTTC.